Shown below are 10 T cell receptor beta chains from a single sample sequenced in a study of cytomegalovirus exposure and HLA in healthy donors. Produced via immunoSEQ multiplex PCR; TCRdb's table is partial and in-frame only. The sample consists of about 250,000 clones, more than 85% of them appearing once. Sequencing input: PBMCs. These receptors were taken from a man aged 18 to 30 in good health and CMV-seropositive.

The chain has TRBV28 and TRBJ1-2; maybe TRBD1 (6 bases). The CDR3 has 14 residues. V was trimmed by 8 bases and J by 5 bases, leaving 18 bases between them. CDR1 and CDR2 (germline): MDHEN, SYDVKM. The CDR3, as DNA: TGTGCCAGCGAGGACAGACCTTACCTATATGGCTACACCTTC. Translating it yields CASEDRPYLYGYTF.

This rearrangement joins TRBV23-1 to TRBJ2-3; D tentatively fits TRBD1 or TRBD2 (5 bases each). TRBV23-1 is an open reading frame, and its role is uncertain. This CDR3 region has 16 residues. V was cut by 4 bases and J by 0 bases, with 14 bases left in between. CDR3 sequence: CASSLDPRESTDTQYF. DNA for the CDR3: TGCGCCAGCAGTCTGGACCCCAGGGAGAGCACAGATACGCAGTATTTT.

The chain carries TRBV7-2 and TRBJ1-1, with D tentatively TRBD1 (6 bases). The CDR3 runs to 11 residues. CDR1 and CDR2 (germline): SGHTA, FQGNSA. Trimming pared 6 bases from V and 8 bases from J, leaving 10 bases between. CDR3 sequence (DNA): TGTGCCAGCAGTTTTGACAGGGAAGCTTTCTTT. It is translated as CASSFDREAFF.

The V gene is TRBV5-1, the J gene TRBJ1-4; 10 bases match TRBD1. Germline V gives CDR1 SGHRS, CDR2 YFSETQ. V shed 5 bases and J 11 bases; nucleotides not matched to a gene: 9. The CDR3 totals 14 residues. The CDR3: CASRTGTGDSKLFF. In DNA, the CDR3 is TGCGCCAGCAGAACCGGGACAGGGGATTCGAAACTGTTTTTT.

In this sample, this clone turned up once. The chain employs TRBV20-1 and TRBJ1-1; D unresolved. Germline V gives CDR1 DFQATT, CDR2 SNEGSKA (reference sequence). V was clipped by 6 bases and J by 11 bases, with 16 bases between them. This CDR3 has 11 amino acids. In nucleotides, the CDR3 is TGCAGTGCCAGCAGTGGCCTCGGGGCTTTCTTT. Translated: CSASSGLGAFF.

The rearrangement joins TRBV27 to TRBJ1-2; weak D call: TRBD1 (5 bases). CDR3 length: 13 residues. From germline, CDR1 is MNHEY and CDR2 SMNVEV (reference sequence). Deletions cut 4 bases from V and 3 bases from J, with 9 bases between. This CDR3 is CASSSGPHYGYTF. In DNA, the CDR3 is TGTGCCAGCAGTTCAGGGCCCCACTATGGCTACACCTTC.

This chain connects TRBV28 to TRBJ2-1; D remains ambiguous. The CDR3 is made up of 12 amino acids. Per germline, CDR1 MDHEN and CDR2 SYDVKM. V was trimmed by 6 bases and J by 8 bases, leaving 11 bases between them. The CDR3 nucleotides are TGTGCCAGCAGCTCTGTTACTGATGAGCAGTTCTTC. It specifies CASSSVTDEQFF.

The CDR3 sequence: CASSPQGNEQFF. The CDR3 DNA is TGTGCCAGCAGTCCCCAGGGGAATGAGCAGTTCTTC. The chain is built from TRBV28 and TRBJ2-1; maybe TRBD1 (6 bases). V lost 5 bases and J 7 bases, leaving 9 bases between the germline ends. The CDR3 has 12 amino acids. In germline, CDR1 is MDHEN, CDR2 SYDVKM.

The gene calls are TRBV4-3 and TRBJ2-5; D gene unclear. With 0 bases removed from V and 5 bases from J, the gap between germline ends came to 13 bases. The CDR3 consists of 15 residues. CDR1 is LGHNA, CDR2 YSLEER, per germline. The CDR3 DNA follows: TGCGCCAGCAGCCAAGATGCCGGTGACGGGGAGACCCAGTACTTC. This encodes CASSQDAGDGETQYF.

V and J are TRBV6-5 and TRBJ2-5; unclear D gene. Germline V CDR1 and CDR2: MNHEY, SVGAGI. There are 15 residues in the CDR3. V was cut by 7 bases and J by 1 base, with 16 bases left in between. CDR3 loop: CASNKGFGAQETQYF. CDR3 DNA: TGTGCCAGCAACAAAGGGTTCGGTGCCCAAGAGACCCAGTACTTC.